The next 32 T cell receptor beta chains were all read from a single sample in a study of cytomegalovirus exposure and HLA in healthy donors. Vbeta (60) and Jbeta (13) primers were used in the PCR. Produced via immunoSEQ multiplex PCR; TCRdb's table is partial and in-frame only. Among more than 95,000 clones listed, roughly four fifths were seen once. The sample was PBMCs. These receptors all come from a man aged 50-60 years in good health and CMV-seropositive.

V is TRBV25-1 and J is TRBJ2-7, with TRBD1 matching 8 bases. The CDR3 is 13 residues long. With V trimmed by 6 bases and J by 6 bases, 7 bases remained unmatched. CDR1 MGHDK and CDR2 SYGVNS come from the germline V gene. CDR3 bases: TGTGCCAGCAGGATTCCCGGGACAGGCGAGCAGTACTTC. It translates to CASRIPGTGEQYF.

The rearrangement uses TRBV4-2 and TRBJ2-5; 12 bases are shared with TRBD2. The J call may be in error: the DNA end matches TRBJ2-7 better. This CDR3 has 15 amino acids. Germline assignment: CDR1 LGHNA and CDR2 YNFKEQ. The CDR3 reads CASSPRTSGNYEQYF. The DNA for the CDR3 is TGTGCCAGCAGCCCACGGACTAGCGGGAACTACGAGCAGTACTTC.

The chain combines TRBV19 with TRBJ2-1; D is perhaps TRBD1 (7 bases). From germline, CDR1 is LNHDA and CDR2 SQIVND (reference sequence). The germline V and J ends were trimmed by 3 bases and 7 bases, with 22 bases remaining between them. This CDR3 comprises 17 residues. CDR3 coding DNA: TGTGCCAGTAGTATGGGGGCAGGAGGGGGCTGGGGGAATGAGCAGTTCTTC. Protein: CASSMGAGGGWGNEQFF.

The chain carries TRBV6-5 and TRBJ2-7; D not resolved. The CDR3 covers 14 residues. Germline V gene sequence: CDR1 MNHEY, CDR2 SVGAGI. Deletions cut 3 bases from V and 0 bases from J, with 9 bases between. This CDR3 reads CASSYRASSYEQYF. The CDR3 DNA is TGTGCCAGCAGTTATAGAGCGAGCTCCTACGAGCAGTACTTC.

The chain joins TRBV7-9 to TRBJ1-5; D is ambiguous. V lost 1 base and J lost 0, with 4 bases in between. The germline gives CDR1 SEHNR, CDR2 FQNEAQ (reference sequence). The CDR3 contains 14 residues. The CDR3 sequence: CASSLVSSNQPQHF. The CDR3 nucleotides are TGTGCCAGCAGCTTAGTCAGTAGCAATCAGCCCCAGCATTTT.

This chain uses TRBV6-5 with TRBJ2-3; 7 positions match TRBD2. The ends lost 0 bases at V and 4 bases at J; junction bases unmatched: 7. The CDR3 length is 16 residues. Germline V gene lookup returns CDR1 MNHEY and CDR2 SVGAGI. The CDR3 sequence is CASSYSGGRASDTQYF. CDR3 DNA: TGTGCCAGCAGTTACTCGGGTGGGAGGGCCTCAGATACGCAGTATTTT.

The chain links TRBV5-4 to TRBJ2-1; D ambiguous. Trimming left V 6 bases short and J 6 bases short, with 16 bases between. Per germline, CDR1 SGHNT and CDR2 YYREEE (reference sequence). The CDR3 runs to 14 residues. The DNA of the CDR3 is TGTGCCAGCAACCCTCCTCAGGCCCCCAATGAGCAGTTCTTC. Protein sequence: CASNPPQAPNEQFF.

With regard to this clone: Within the sample, other DNA sequences also encode this same CDR3. The chain joins TRBV6-5 to TRBJ2-7; TRBD1 agrees at 9 bases. The CDR3 covers 14 residues. After removal of 0 bases from V and 4 bases from J, the junction contained 1 base not matched to a gene. The germline CDR1 and CDR2 sequences are MNHEY and SVGAGI. This chain's CDR3 is CASSYSDRGYEQYF. The CDR3 DNA is TGTGCCAGCAGTTACTCAGACAGGGGGTACGAGCAGTACTTC.

This chain links TRBV6-1 with TRBJ2-5; TRBD2 agrees at 7 bases. TRBJ2-7 explains the end of the DNA better; the J call may be wrong. Germline CDR1 MNHNS, CDR2 SASEGT. This CDR3 is built from 16 residues. CDR3 residues: CASSESGSGRGYEQYF. CDR3 bases: TGTGCCAGCAGTGAATCGGGATCAGGGCGGGGGTACGAGCAGTACTTC.

This clone was observed a handful of times. The rearrangement joins TRBV27 to TRBJ2-4, with 9 bases fitting TRBD1. This CDR3 has 17 residues. Germline loops: CDR1 MNHEY, CDR2 SMNVEV (reference sequence). V lost 5 bases and J lost 3; bases outside the gene matches: 11. The CDR3 region is CASSLGGQGFGKNIQYF. The CDR3 coding sequence is TGTGCCAGCAGTCTGGGGGGACAGGGTTTTGGCAAAAACATTCAGTACTTC.

Concerning this clone itself: Additional DNA sequences in this sample encode the identical CDR3. The chain is built from TRBV4-3 and TRBJ1-6; 9 bases line up with TRBD1. Per germline, CDR1 LGHNA and CDR2 YSLEER. J lost 9 bases, V lost 5 bases, and 11 bases had no gene match. The CDR3 totals 16 residues. The CDR3 DNA is TGCGCCAGCAGCTCAATACAGGGGGCGCTTGGTTCACCCCTCCACTTT. As protein: CASSSIQGALGSPLHF.

CDR3 sequence: CASSGTGGDGYTF. CDR3 bases: TGTGCCAGCAGTGGGACAGGGGGCGATGGCTACACCTTC. The V gene is TRBV5-4, the J gene TRBJ1-2, with TRBD1 matching over 12 bases. The length of the CDR3 is 13 residues. The germline gives CDR1 SGHNT, CDR2 YYREEE (reference sequence). The V gene end was trimmed by 5 bases and the J gene end by 6 bases; junction bases not matched to a gene: 2.

This clone is a singleton in its sample. The chain joins TRBV5-1 to TRBJ1-3, with unresolved D. The CDR3 runs 16 residues. V was clipped by 3 bases and J by 2 bases, with 15 bases between them. Germline V gives CDR1 SGHRS, CDR2 YFSETQ. CDR3 region: CASSSQSQAAGNTIYF. As DNA, the CDR3 is TGCGCCAGCAGCTCTCAATCTCAAGCCGCTGGAAACACCATATATTTT.

In its sample, this clone was seen a few times. Germline and junction disagree at one end, which may indicate a read error. The chain carries TRBV5-1 and TRBJ2-2; D may be TRBD2 (7 bases). CDR1 SGHRS and CDR2 YFSETQ come from the germline V gene. CDR3 length: 15 amino acids. The CDR3: CASSPRGQNPGELFF. Written as DNA, the CDR3 is TGCGCCAGCAGCCCGCGGGGGCAGAACCCCGGGGAGCTGTTTTTT.

J is TRBJ1-5 and V is TRBV28, with 11 bases matching TRBD1. Trimming at V came to 3 bases and at J to 8 bases, leaving 9 bases not matched to a gene. From germline, CDR1 is MDHEN and CDR2 SYDVKM. This CDR3 has 16 amino acids. The CDR3 protein is CASSFWDRGKNKPQHF. Written as DNA, the CDR3 is TGTGCCAGCAGTTTTTGGGACAGGGGGAAAAATAAGCCCCAGCATTTT.

The rearrangement joins TRBV11-3 to TRBJ2-7, with 9 bases identical to TRBD1. This CDR3 has 15 residues. CDR1 is SGHNT and CDR2 is YENEEA in the germline V gene. Trimming at V came to 5 bases and at J to 0 bases, leaving 5 bases not matched to a gene. CDR3 bases: TGTGCCAGCAGCCGAACAGGGGGCGGCTCCTACGAGCAGTACTTC. Translation: CASSRTGGGSYEQYF.

The chain couples TRBV19 to TRBJ1-5, with 7 bases identical to TRBD1. The V and J ends lost 1 base and 0 bases, in that order; junction bases with no gene match: 3. The germline CDR1 and CDR2 sequences are LNHDA and SQIVND (reference sequence). This CDR3 is 16 amino acids long. The CDR3 protein is CASSIAAGGSNQPQHF. The DNA for the CDR3 is TGTGCCAGTAGTATAGCGGCAGGGGGTAGCAATCAGCCCCAGCATTTT.

This clone has more than one count but fewer than ten. V usage is TRBV19 and J usage is TRBJ2-2; perhaps TRBD2 as D (7 bases). Germline loops: CDR1 LNHDA, CDR2 SQIVND (reference sequence). The CDR3 covers 16 residues. V was cut by 7 bases and J by 1 base, with 16 bases left in between. CDR3 sequence (DNA): TGTGCCAGTACTGGGAGGGGGGGCCTGAACACCGGGGAGCTGTTTTTT. This gives the protein CASTGRGGLNTGELFF.

J is TRBJ2-1 and V is TRBV5-1; tentatively, D is TRBD1 (6 bases). CDR1 is SGHRS, CDR2 YFSETQ, per germline. V was cut by 1 base and J by 3 bases, with 14 bases left in between. This CDR3 has 16 residues. The CDR3 protein is CASSLLSGVDYNEQFF. For the CDR3, the DNA is TGCGCCAGCAGCTTGTTGTCAGGGGTTGACTACAATGAGCAGTTCTTC.

This clone was seen more than once but under ten times. V gene TRBV10-2 combines with J gene TRBJ2-7; possible D gene TRBD1, 6 bases. The V end was cut by 10 bases, the J end by 0 bases, with 10 bases between. CDR1 is WSHSY and CDR2 is SAAADI in the germline V gene. The CDR3 extends over 12 amino acids. The CDR3: CATRQDSYEQYF. The CDR3 region has the DNA TGCGCCACCCGACAGGACTCCTACGAGCAGTACTTC.

The CDR3 reads CASITLAPYEQYF. The DNA for the CDR3 is TGTGCCAGCATTACACTAGCTCCCTACGAGCAGTACTTC. This chain connects TRBV2 to TRBJ2-7, with D tentatively TRBD2 (6 bases). V shed 7 bases and J shed 2 bases, with 12 bases lying between them. The CDR3 extends over 13 amino acids. Germline CDR1 reads SNHLY; CDR2 reads FYNNEI. Using reference TRBV2 and TRBJ2-7 for the parts outside the CDR3, the full variable domain is EPEVTQTPSHQVTQMGQEVILRCVPISNHLYFYWYRQILGQKVEFLVSFYNNEISEKSEIFDDQFSVERPDGSNFTLKIRSTKLEDSAMYFCASITLAPYEQYFGPGTRLTVT.

The CDR3 loop reads CASSQEVGVRGTYEQYF. The CDR3 DNA reads TGCGCCAGCAGCCAAGAAGTGGGAGTCAGGGGGACTTACGAGCAGTACTTC. This chain links TRBV4-1 with TRBJ2-7; D perhaps matches TRBD1 (7 bases). Per germline, CDR1 MGHRA and CDR2 YSYEKL. The CDR3 sequence is 17 residues long. With 0 bases removed from V and 4 bases from J, the gap between germline ends came to 19 bases.

This clone was seen a handful of times. This chain joins TRBV5-1 and TRBJ1-1, with a possible D match to TRBD1 (5 bases). The CDR3 consists of 15 residues. CDR1 and CDR2 from the germline V gene are SGHRS and YFSETQ. V lost 3 bases to trimming and J lost 0 bases, with 12 bases between them. CDR3 DNA: TGCGCCAGCAGCTCTACAGACAGCATGAACACTGAAGCTTTCTTT. This gives the protein CASSSTDSMNTEAFF.

This clone was counted a single time. The V and J genes are TRBV1 and TRBJ2-6; the table's D call of TRBD2 was not tested on the DNA. TRBV1 is a pseudogene locus. The CDR3 extends over 19 amino acids. The CDR3 region is CTSSPGTAPGNSGANVLTF. The CDR3 nucleotides are TGCACCAGCAGCCCAGGGACTGCCCCTGGTAATTCTGGGGCCAACGTCCTGACTTTC.

This clone was found a few times. The V gene is TRBV18, the J gene TRBJ2-1, with 8 bases matching TRBD2. Germline CDR1 and CDR2: KGHSH and LQKENI. CDR3 length: 15 residues. Unmatched junction bases numbered 12, after V lost 5 bases and J lost 9 bases. The CDR3 DNA follows: TGTGCCAGCTCATCGGGACTAGGGACCCAGGGTGAGCAGTTCTTC. Translated: CASSSGLGTQGEQFF.

The chain carries TRBV19 and TRBJ1-6; 7 positions agree with TRBD1. Germline CDR1 reads LNHDA; CDR2 reads SQIVND (reference sequence). Trimming at V came to 5 bases and at J to 10 bases, leaving 20 bases not matched to a gene. This CDR3 has 18 amino acids. The CDR3 loop reads CASSLLVTRTGLGSPLHF. CDR3 sequence (DNA): TGTGCCAGTAGTCTACTTGTTACTAGGACAGGCCTCGGGTCACCCCTCCACTTT. Based on the CDR3 plus reference TRBV19 and TRBJ1-6, the full variable domain is DGGITQSPKYLFRKEGQNVTLSCEQNLNHDAMYWYRQDPGQGLRLIYYSQIVNDFQKGDIAEGYSVSREKKESFPLTVTSAQKNPTAFYLCASSLLVTRTGLGSPLHFGNGTRLTVT.

The rearrangement links TRBV19 to TRBJ2-2; 7 positions match TRBD2. The CDR3 totals 15 residues. Per the germline V gene, CDR1 is LNHDA and CDR2 is SQIVND (reference sequence). V lost 4 bases, J lost 7 bases, and 9 bases stayed unmatched. CDR3 coding DNA: TGTGCCAGTAGTAGCGGGTCCCGGGAGGTCGGGGAGCTGTTTTTT. Amino acids: CASSSGSREVGELFF.

V gene TRBV6-1 combines with J gene TRBJ2-7; D gene ambiguous. Germline V gives CDR1 MNHNS, CDR2 SASEGT. This CDR3 is 13 amino acids long. Trimming left V 7 bases short and J 2 bases short, with 12 bases between. The CDR3 DNA reads TGTGCCAGCATTTTTCCGACACCCTACGAGCAGTACTTC. This sequence encodes CASIFPTPYEQYF.

The rearrangement uses TRBV6-5 and TRBJ2-7; 13 nucleotides agree with TRBD2. The V and J ends lost 6 bases and 3 bases, in that order; junction bases with no gene match: 2. Germline CDR1 and CDR2: MNHEY and SVGAGI. The CDR3 totals 14 residues. CDR3 sequence (DNA): TGTGCCAGCAGCGGACTAGCGGGAGTCTACGAGCAGTACTTC. This encodes CASSGLAGVYEQYF.

The chain joins TRBV6-5 to TRBJ2-7; D is perhaps TRBD1 (5 bases). CDR3 length equals 14 residues. Germline lookup yields CDR1 MNHEY and CDR2 SVGAGI. The ends were cut back, 5 bases at V and 2 bases at J, with 13 bases in the middle. This CDR3 reads CASSIDRFPYEQYF. The CDR3 coding sequence is TGTGCCAGCAGTATAGACAGATTTCCCTACGAGCAGTACTTC.

This sequence joins TRBV6-5 and TRBJ2-5, with 10 bases aligning to TRBD1. The J call is uncertain, as TRBJ2-7 better fits the DNA end. The CDR3 runs 14 residues. Germline V gene lookup returns CDR1 MNHEY and CDR2 SVGAGI. The CDR3 DNA is TGTGCCAGCTCGCCCGGGACAGGGGATTACGAGCAGTACTTC. Translated, it gives CASSPGTGDYEQYF.

The gene calls are TRBV9 and TRBJ1-3; the D is unclear. V lost 6 bases and J 0 bases, leaving 13 bases between the germline ends. The CDR3 contains 15 residues. Looked up from germline, CDR1 is SGDLS and CDR2 is YYNGEE. The CDR3 loop reads CASTPRESSGNTIYF. The CDR3 DNA reads as TGTGCCAGCACCCCAAGGGAGTCCTCTGGAAACACCATATATTTT. The full variable domain, completed using reference TRBV9 and TRBJ1-3, is DSGVTQTPKHLITATGQRVTLRCSPRSGDLSVYWYQQSLDQGLQFLIQYYNGEERAKGNILERFSAQQFPDLHSELNLSSLELGDSALYFCASTPRESSGNTIYFGEGSWLTVV.